This entry describes one T cell receptor beta chain. The sample comes from a study of blood T cell repertoires in COVID-19. Study overall: Donors in the United States, Italy and Spain gave samples during acute or convalescent COVID-19. The cDNA or gDNA used as material had been derived from T cells, B-cell-depleted T cells, or PBMCs.

CDR3 length: 16 residues. Per the study methods: Nucleated cell counts were estimated from reference gene primer amplification. Sequenced by immunoSEQ multiplex PCR; TCRdb stores in-frame clones only, minus some. D and trimming come from the DNA, and the V and J calls and clone size come from that table. This sample yields more than 200,000 clones, of which 65% to 85% are seen a single time; 27% belongs to the top ten. This TCR derives from a middle-aged man with acute or convalescent COVID-19. Sample: peripheral blood. The chain is built from TRBV21-1 and TRBJ2-5; the table's D call TRBD1 went unverified against the DNA. TRBV21-1 is deemed a pseudogene. Here the CDR3 reads CASSKEGRGNQETQYF. The CDR3 DNA reads TGTGCCAGCAGCAAAGAGGGCAGGGGGAACCAAGAGACCCAGTACTTC.